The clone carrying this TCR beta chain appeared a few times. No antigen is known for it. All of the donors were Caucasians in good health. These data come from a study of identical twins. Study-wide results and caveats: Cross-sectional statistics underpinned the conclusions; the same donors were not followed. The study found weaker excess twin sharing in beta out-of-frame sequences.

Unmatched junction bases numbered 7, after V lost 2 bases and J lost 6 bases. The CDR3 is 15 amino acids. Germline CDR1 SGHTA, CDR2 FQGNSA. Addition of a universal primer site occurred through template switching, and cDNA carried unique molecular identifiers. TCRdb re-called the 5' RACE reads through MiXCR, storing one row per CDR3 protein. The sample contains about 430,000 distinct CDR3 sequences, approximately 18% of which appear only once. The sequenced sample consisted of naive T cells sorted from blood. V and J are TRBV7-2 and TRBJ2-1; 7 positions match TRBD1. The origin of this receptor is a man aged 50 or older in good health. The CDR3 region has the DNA TGTGCCAGCAGCTTATCTCCCTCAGGGGGCAATGAGCAGTTCTTC. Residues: CASSLSPSGGNEQFF.